The 9 T cell receptor beta chains listed next were all sequenced from one sample in a study of CD8 T cells in ankylosing spondylitis. Each CDR3 protein is one row after TCRdb ran MiXCR on the 5' RACE reads. This table holds nearly 250,000 distinct CDR3 sequences, over 30% found once. The sequencing sample was made of blood, either unsorted or a sorted T cell fraction (not recorded which). These receptors were collected from a male donor with ankylosing spondylitis or in good health (not recorded which).

There are a few counts of this clonotype. The chain combines TRBV6-1 with TRBJ2-7; 10 bases agree with TRBD2. Trimming at V came to 6 bases and at J to 6 bases, leaving 11 bases not matched to a gene. Germline CDR1 and CDR2: MNHNS and SASEGT. The CDR3 sequence is 15 residues long. The CDR3 loop is CASRSSGGARGEQYF. CDR3 DNA sequence: TGTGCCAGCAGGTCAAGCGGGGGGGCCAGGGGCGAGCAGTACTTC.

This clonotype was seen a few times. The chain links TRBV6-6 to TRBJ2-2; D unclear. Trimming stripped 6 bases from V and 7 bases from J, with 12 bases between. The CDR3 covers 13 residues. CDR1 and CDR2 (germline): MNHNY, SVGAGI (reference sequence). This chain's CDR3 is CASSPTGHGELFF. CDR3 bases: TGTGCCAGCAGCCCCACCGGGCACGGGGAGCTGTTTTTT.

CDR3 residues: CSARDPGSGGAWEQFF. The CDR3 DNA reads TGCAGTGCTAGAGATCCGGGTAGCGGGGGGGCCTGGGAGCAGTTCTTC. J is TRBJ2-1 and V is TRBV20-1; TRBD2 agrees at 11 bases. V was pared by 0 bases and J by 10 bases, with 11 bases of the junction left unmatched. Germline-derived CDR1 and CDR2 are DFQATT and SNEGSKA (reference sequence). The CDR3 sequence is 16 residues long.

The rearrangement joins TRBV7-9 to TRBJ2-1; D not certain. Trimming cost V 3 bases and J 8 bases, with 8 bases left between them. The CDR3 totals 12 residues. Germline CDR1 and CDR2: SEHNR and FQNEAQ (reference sequence). CDR3 region: CASSLTSHEQFF. CDR3 coding DNA: TGTGCCAGCAGCTTGACGAGTCATGAGCAGTTCTTC.

This chain links TRBV6-5 with TRBJ2-1, with D perhaps TRBD2 (6 bases). CDR3 length: 16 residues. CDR1 is MNHEY and CDR2 is SVGAGI in the germline V gene. The V end was cut by 0 bases, the J end by 5 bases, with 14 bases between. CDR3 DNA: TGTGCCAGCAGTTACTCGTACGGGGGTCGCGACAATGAGCAGTTCTTC. Translation: CASSYSYGGRDNEQFF.

The V gene is TRBV7-9, the J gene TRBJ1-1; D is uncertain. The germline CDR1 and CDR2 sequences are SEHNR and FQNEAQ (reference sequence). The CDR3 loop spans 12 amino acids. Trimming removed 0 bases from V and 11 bases from J, with 10 bases in between. CDR3 loop: CASSLARESAFF. The CDR3 DNA reads TGTGCCAGCAGCTTAGCGCGGGAGAGCGCTTTCTTT.

V gene TRBV6-1 combines with J gene TRBJ2-3; TRBD1 agrees at 10 bases. The germline gives CDR1 MNHNS, CDR2 SASEGT. Trimming cost V 5 bases and J 3 bases; bases outside gene matches: 8. The CDR3 length is 16 residues. The CDR3 loop is CASSRPRQGATDTQYF. The CDR3 nucleotides are TGTGCCAGCAGTCGCCCCCGACAGGGGGCAACAGATACGCAGTATTTT.

This clonotype appeared a few times. This chain links TRBV29-1 with TRBJ2-7; 8 nucleotides agree with TRBD2. Trimming removed 7 bases from V and 2 bases from J; junction bases left unmatched: 7. There are 13 residues in the CDR3. Germline V gene lookup returns CDR1 SQVTM and CDR2 ANQGSEA. The CDR3 bases are TGCAGCGCCGGGGGGGTTAGGACCTACGAGCAGTACTTC. Its protein is CSAGGVRTYEQYF.

This clonotype was counted a few times. The chain links TRBV7-9 to TRBJ2-2; D assignment may be TRBD1 or TRBD2 (5 bases each). The germline V and J ends were trimmed by 5 bases and 1 base, with 17 bases remaining between them. This CDR3 comprises 17 residues. Germline V gene lookup returns CDR1 SEHNR and CDR2 FQNEAQ (reference sequence). DNA of the CDR3: TGTGCCAGCAGCATAAAGACCGGGACCGAGAACACCGGGGAGCTGTTTTTT. It translates to CASSIKTGTENTGELFF. Complete variable domain (other parts from reference TRBV7-9 and TRBJ2-2): DTGVSQNPRHKITKRGQNVTFRCDPISEHNRLYWYRQTLGQGPEFLTYFQNEAQLEKSRLLSDRFSAERPKGSFSTLEIQRTEQGDSAMYLCASSIKTGTENTGELFFGEGSRLTVL.